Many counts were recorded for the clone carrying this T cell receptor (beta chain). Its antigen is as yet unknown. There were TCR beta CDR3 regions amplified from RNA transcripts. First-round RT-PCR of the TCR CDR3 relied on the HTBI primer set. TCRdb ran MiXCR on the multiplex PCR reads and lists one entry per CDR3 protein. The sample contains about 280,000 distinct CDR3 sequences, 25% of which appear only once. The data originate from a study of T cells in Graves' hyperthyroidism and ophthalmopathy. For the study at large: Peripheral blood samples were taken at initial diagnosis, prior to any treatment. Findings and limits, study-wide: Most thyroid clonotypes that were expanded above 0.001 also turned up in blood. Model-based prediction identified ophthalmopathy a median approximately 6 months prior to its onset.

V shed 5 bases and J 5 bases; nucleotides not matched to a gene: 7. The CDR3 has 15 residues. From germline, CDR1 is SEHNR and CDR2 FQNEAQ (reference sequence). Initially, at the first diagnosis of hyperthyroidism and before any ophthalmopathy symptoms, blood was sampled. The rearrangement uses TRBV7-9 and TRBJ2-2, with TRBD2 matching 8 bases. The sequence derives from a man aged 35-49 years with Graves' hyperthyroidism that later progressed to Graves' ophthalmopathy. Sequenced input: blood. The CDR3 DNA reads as TGTGCCAGCAGCCCCGGGGTAGCGGGAACCGGGGAGCTGTTTTTT. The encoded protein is CASSPGVAGTGELFF.